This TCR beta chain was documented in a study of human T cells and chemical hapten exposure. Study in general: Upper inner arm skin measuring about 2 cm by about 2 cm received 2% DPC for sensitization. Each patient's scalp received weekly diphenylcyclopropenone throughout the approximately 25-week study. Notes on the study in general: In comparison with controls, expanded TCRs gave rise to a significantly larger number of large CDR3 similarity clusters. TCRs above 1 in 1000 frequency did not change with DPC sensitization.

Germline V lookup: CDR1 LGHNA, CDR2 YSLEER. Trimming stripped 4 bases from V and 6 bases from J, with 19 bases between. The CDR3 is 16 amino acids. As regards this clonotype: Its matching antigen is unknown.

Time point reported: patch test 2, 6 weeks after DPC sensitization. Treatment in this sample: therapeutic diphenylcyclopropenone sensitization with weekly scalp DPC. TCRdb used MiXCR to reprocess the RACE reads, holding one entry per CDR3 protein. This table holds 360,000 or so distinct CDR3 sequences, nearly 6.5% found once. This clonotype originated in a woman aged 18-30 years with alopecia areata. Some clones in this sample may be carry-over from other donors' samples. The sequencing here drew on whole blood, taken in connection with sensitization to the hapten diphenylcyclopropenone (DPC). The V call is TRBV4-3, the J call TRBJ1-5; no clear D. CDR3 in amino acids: CASSPSVAPEGQPQHF. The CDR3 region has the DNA TGCGCCAGCAGCCCATCAGTAGCCCCGGAGGGTCAGCCCCAGCATTTT.